Listed below are T cell receptor beta chains from one sample, sequenced in a study of blood T cell repertoires in COVID-19. Sequencing used immunoSEQ multiplex PCR; TCRdb keeps in-frame clones, though not all of them. The table lists fewer than 250,000 clones, approximately 81% of them singletons. Sequencing was done on a sample of peripheral blood. The receptors originated from a man aged 35 to 55 with acute or convalescent COVID-19. Each CDR3 is given with its conserved first and last residue. Fields, in order: CDR3 length, V gene, J gene, CDR3 protein.

16	TRBV28	TRBJ1-5	CASSPVWGRADQPQHF
13	TRBV7-2	TRBJ1-2	CASSLRGNYGYTF
13	TRBV19	TRBJ1-6	CASTRRSNSPLHF
12	TRBV24-1	TRBJ2-1	CATSNRDNEQFF
16	TRBV6-1	TRBJ2-3	CASSAVVAPSTDTQYF
14	TRBV18	TRBJ2-5	CASSPILGQETQYF
13	TRBV2	TRBJ1-1	CASSLGGNTEAFF
13	TRBV6-6	TRBJ2-7	CASSPQVVSEQYF
15	TRBV4-2	TRBJ2-5	CASSLERGGPETQYF
13	TRBV7-3	TRBJ2-5	CASSLHPGETQYF
15	TRBV19	TRBJ2-1	CASSIEAGSYNEQFF
14	TRBV6-5	TRBJ1-5	CASRVSLSNQPQHF
16	TRBV7-2	TRBJ1-1	CASSESGGLPNTEAFF
17	TRBV4-1	TRBJ2-1	CASSQDRASGGKNEQFF
16	TRBV24-1	TRBJ2-1	CATSEGDRGSYNEQFF
14	TRBV5-4	TRBJ2-3	CASSLEGVTDTQYF
12	TRBV5-6	TRBJ2-1	CASSLQGGEQFF
13	TRBV29-1	TRBJ2-7	CSVGGGKTYEQYF
16	TRBV2	TRBJ1-3	CASSRTGGESGNTIYF
13	TRBV6-2/TRBV6-3	TRBJ2-7	CASSYGLDYEQYF
14	TRBV12-5	TRBJ1-1	CASGSATGNTEAFF
13	TRBV2	TRBJ2-5	CATGGVLQETQYF
18	TRBV7-7	TRBJ2-6	CASSRGQGATPGANVLTF
11	TRBV5-6	TRBJ1-1	CASSLAAEAFF
13	TRBV19	TRBJ1-1	CASLGQANTEAFF
14	TRBV7-9	TRBJ1-1	CASSPRQVGTEAFF
14	TRBV7-2	TRBJ2-1	CASSSGLVRNEQFF
15	TRBV30	TRBJ1-1	CAWKGGQGRYTEAFF
13	TRBV5-6	TRBJ1-1	CASTIGGVSEAFF
13	TRBV7-9	TRBJ2-2	CASSRDKIGELFF
14	TRBV5-4	TRBJ2-7	CASRKTGETYEQYF
16	TRBV6-5	TRBJ1-6	CASSYGGQGMGSPLHF
16	TRBV5-1	TRBJ2-3	CASSITGTSSPDTQYF
13	TRBV4-3	TRBJ2-2	CASSQDRAGELFF
16	TRBV5-1	TRBJ1-3	CASSPGGTGDGNTIYF
13	TRBV3-1/TRBV3-2	TRBJ1-2	CASRGQGVDGYTF
16	TRBV30	TRBJ1-3	CAWSVPRSTSGNTIYF
15	TRBV4-1	TRBJ1-6	CASSQEQGINSPLHF
16	TRBV28	TRBJ1-1	CASSPPDSLGNTEAFF